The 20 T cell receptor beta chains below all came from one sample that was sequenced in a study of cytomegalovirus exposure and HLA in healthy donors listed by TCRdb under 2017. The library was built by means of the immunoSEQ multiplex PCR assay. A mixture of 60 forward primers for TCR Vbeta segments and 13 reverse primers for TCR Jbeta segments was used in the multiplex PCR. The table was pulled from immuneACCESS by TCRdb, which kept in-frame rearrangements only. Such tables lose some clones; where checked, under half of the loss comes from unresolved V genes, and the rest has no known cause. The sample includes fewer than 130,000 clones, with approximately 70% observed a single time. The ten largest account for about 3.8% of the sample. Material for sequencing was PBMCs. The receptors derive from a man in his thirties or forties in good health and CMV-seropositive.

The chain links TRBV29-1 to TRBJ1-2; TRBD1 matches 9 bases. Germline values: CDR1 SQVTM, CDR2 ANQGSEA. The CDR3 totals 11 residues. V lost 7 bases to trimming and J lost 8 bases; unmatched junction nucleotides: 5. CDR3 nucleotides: TGCAGCGCTTGGGACAGGGACGGCTACACCTTC. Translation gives CSAWDRDGYTF.

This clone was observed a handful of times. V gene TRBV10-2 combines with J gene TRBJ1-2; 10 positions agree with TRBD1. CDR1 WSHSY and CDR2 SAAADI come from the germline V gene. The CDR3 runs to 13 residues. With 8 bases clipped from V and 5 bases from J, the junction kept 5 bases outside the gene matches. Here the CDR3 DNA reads TGCGCCAGCGTAGACAGGGGGCGTTATGGCTACACCTTC. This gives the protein CASVDRGRYGYTF.

CDR3 in amino acids: CASSRRDRASYEQYF. The DNA for the CDR3 is TGTGCCAGCAGTAGACGGGACAGGGCGTCCTACGAGCAGTACTTC. The V gene is TRBV6-1, the J gene TRBJ2-7, with 9 bases lining up with TRBD1. This CDR3 is built from 15 residues. Germline CDR1 reads MNHNS; CDR2 reads SASEGT. V was pared by 5 bases and J by 1 base, with 6 bases of the junction left unmatched.

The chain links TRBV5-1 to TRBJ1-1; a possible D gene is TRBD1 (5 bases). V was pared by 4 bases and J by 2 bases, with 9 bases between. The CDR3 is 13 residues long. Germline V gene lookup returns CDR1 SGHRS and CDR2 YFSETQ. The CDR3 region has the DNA TGCGCCAGCAGCGGAGGGGAAAACACTGAAGCTTTCTTT. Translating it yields CASSGGENTEAFF.

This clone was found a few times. CDR3 sequence: CASSSRTTGARETQYF. As DNA, the CDR3 is TGTGCCAGCAGTTCCCGAACTACAGGGGCACGGGAGACCCAGTACTTC. This chain connects TRBV27 to TRBJ2-5, with 7 bases lining up with TRBD1. V lost 4 bases and J lost 5; bases outside the gene matches: 13. The CDR3 is made up of 16 amino acids. CDR1 is MNHEY, CDR2 SMNVEV, per germline (reference sequence).

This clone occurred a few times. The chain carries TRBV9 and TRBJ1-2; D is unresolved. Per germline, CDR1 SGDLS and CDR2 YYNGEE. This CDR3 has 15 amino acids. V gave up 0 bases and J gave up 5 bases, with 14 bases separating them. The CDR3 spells CASSVEVSSGYGYTF. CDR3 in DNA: TGTGCCAGCAGCGTAGAAGTAAGCTCGGGGTATGGCTACACCTTC.

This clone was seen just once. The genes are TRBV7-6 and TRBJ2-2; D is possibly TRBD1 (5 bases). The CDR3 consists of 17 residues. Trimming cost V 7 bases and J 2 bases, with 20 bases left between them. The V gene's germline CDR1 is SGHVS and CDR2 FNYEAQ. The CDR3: CASTLNGVGVNTGELFF. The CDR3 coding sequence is TGTGCCAGCACCCTGAACGGCGTAGGGGTTAACACCGGGGAGCTGTTTTTT.

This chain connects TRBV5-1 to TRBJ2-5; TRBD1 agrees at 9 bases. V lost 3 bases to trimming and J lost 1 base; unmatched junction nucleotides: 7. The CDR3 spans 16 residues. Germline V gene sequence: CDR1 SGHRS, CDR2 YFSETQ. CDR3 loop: CASSSGTGYFQETQYF. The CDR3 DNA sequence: TGCGCCAGCAGCTCCGGGACAGGGTATTTCCAAGAGACCCAGTACTTC. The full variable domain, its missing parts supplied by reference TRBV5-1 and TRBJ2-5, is KAGVTQTPRYLIKTRGQQVTLSCSPISGHRSVSWYQQTPGQGLQFLFEYFSETQRNKGNFPGRFSGRQFSNSRSEMNVSTLELGDSALYLCASSSGTGYFQETQYFGPGTRLLVL.

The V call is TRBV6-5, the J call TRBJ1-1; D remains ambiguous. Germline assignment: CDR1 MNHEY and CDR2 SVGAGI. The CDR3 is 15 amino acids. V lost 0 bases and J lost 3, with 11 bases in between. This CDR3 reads CASSYSSGFHTEAFF. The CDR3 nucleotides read TGTGCCAGCAGTTACTCTTCGGGATTCCACACTGAAGCTTTCTTT.

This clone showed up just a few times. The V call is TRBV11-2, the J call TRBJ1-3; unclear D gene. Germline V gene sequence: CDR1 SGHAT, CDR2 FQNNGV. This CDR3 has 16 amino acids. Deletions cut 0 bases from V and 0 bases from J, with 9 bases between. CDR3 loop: CASSLEAWSSGNTIYF. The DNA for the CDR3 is TGTGCCAGCAGCTTAGAGGCATGGAGCTCTGGAAACACCATATATTTT.

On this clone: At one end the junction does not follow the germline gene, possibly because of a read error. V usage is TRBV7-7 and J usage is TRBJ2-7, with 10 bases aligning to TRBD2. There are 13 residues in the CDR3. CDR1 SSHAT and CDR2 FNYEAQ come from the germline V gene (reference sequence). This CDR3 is CASSLAGGYEQYF. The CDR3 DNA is TGTGCTAGCAGCTTAGCGGGGGGATACGAGCAGTACTTC. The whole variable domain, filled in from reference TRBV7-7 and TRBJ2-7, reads GAGVSQSPRYKVTKRGQDVTLRCDPISSHATLYWYQQALGQGPEFLTYFNYEAQPDKSGLPSDRFSAERPEGSISTLTIQRTEQRDSAMYRCASSLAGGYEQYFGPGTRLTVT.

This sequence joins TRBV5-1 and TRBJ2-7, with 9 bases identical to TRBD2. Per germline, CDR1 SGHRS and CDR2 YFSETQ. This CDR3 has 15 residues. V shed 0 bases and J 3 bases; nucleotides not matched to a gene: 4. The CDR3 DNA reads TGCGCCAGCAGCTTGGTCCTAGCGGGGCTCTACGAGCAGTACTTC. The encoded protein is CASSLVLAGLYEQYF.

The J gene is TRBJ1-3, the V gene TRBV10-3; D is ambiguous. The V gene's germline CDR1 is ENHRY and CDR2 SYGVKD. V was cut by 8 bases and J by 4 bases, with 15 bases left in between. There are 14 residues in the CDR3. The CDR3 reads CAIARQAVGNTIYF. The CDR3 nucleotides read TGTGCCATCGCCCGCCAGGCCGTGGGAAACACCATATATTTT.

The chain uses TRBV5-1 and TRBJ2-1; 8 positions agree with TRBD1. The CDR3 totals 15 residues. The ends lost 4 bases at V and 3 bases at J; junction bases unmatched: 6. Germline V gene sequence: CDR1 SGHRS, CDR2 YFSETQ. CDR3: CASSPGQANYNEQFF. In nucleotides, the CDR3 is TGCGCCAGCAGCCCGGGACAGGCCAACTACAATGAGCAGTTCTTC.

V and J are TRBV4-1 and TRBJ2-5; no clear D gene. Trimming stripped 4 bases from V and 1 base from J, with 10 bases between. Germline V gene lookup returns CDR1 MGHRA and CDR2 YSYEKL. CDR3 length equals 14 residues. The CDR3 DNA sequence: TGCGCCAGCAGCCTTAAGTTAGTCCAAGAGACCCAGTACTTC. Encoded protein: CASSLKLVQETQYF.

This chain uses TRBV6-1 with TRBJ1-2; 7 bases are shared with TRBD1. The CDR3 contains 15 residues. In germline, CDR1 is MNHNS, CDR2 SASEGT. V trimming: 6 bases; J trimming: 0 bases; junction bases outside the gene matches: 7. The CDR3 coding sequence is TGTGCCAGCAGCGATTACAGGGGTTCTAACTATGGCTACACCTTC. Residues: CASSDYRGSNYGYTF.

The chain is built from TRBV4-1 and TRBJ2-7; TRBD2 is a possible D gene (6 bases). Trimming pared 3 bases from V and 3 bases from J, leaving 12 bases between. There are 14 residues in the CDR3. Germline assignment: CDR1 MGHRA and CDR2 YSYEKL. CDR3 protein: CASSHGGEIYEQYF. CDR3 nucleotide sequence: TGCGCCAGCAGCCACGGCGGGGAGATCTACGAGCAGTACTTC.

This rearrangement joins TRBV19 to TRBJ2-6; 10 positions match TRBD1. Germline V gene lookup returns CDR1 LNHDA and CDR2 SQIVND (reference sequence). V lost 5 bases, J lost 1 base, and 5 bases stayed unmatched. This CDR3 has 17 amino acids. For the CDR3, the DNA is TGTGCCAGTAGTCCCGGGACAGGGGATTCTGGGGCCAACGTCCTGACTTTC. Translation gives CASSPGTGDSGANVLTF.

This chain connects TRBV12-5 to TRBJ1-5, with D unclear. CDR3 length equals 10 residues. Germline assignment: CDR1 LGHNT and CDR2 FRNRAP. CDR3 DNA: TGTGTCATATTCCAGGAGCCCCAGCATTTT. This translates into CVIFQEPQHF. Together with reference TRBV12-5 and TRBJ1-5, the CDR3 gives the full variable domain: DARVTQTPRHKVTEMGQEVTMRCQPILGHNTVFWYRQTMMQGLELLAYFRNRAPLDDSGMPKDRFSAEMPDATLATLKIQPSEPRDSAVYFCVIFQEPQHFGDGTRLSIL.

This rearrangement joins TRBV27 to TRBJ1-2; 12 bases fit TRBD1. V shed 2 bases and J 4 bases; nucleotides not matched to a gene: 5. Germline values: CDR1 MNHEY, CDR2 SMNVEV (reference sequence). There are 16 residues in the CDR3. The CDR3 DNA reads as TGTGCCAGCAGTTTAGGGACAGGGGGCTTTATCTATGGCTACACCTTC. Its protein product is CASSLGTGGFIYGYTF.